This record looks at one TCR beta chain sequence and its context. This clonotype was seen a handful of times. The antigen it binds to is not known. Base qualities were left out, and no much larger clone turns up one base away. From its cysteine to its phenylalanine, the CDR3 spans 15 amino acids. The sequence is cut down to CDR3 DNA, 45 bases in frame from base 1. Via the germline V gene (reference sequence), CDR1 is DFQATT and CDR2 SNEGSKA. The V and J ends are trimmed by 0 bases and 3 bases, leaving 15 bases between them. The listed sequencing device is Illumina HiSeq 2500. Quantitative 5'-RACE with molecular barcodes was the method used to prepare the TCR beta libraries. Turning to the authors' computational methods: Disease-linked TCR variants were identified with a new computational method built on a probabilistic model of VDJ rearrangement. Using fastp at Q25 and MiXCR, TCRdb reprocessed the public reads and kept productive beta chains. Each entry is one CDR3 protein sequence, shown with its most common DNA and genes. TCRdb, rather than the study authors, made the V and J calls. For this sample there are just over 150,000 distinct CDR3 sequences; 15% to 20% appear just once. Jointly, the top ten make up under 9% of the sample.

These data originate in a study of CD8 T cells in ankylosing spondylitis (TCRdb year 2017). With regard to the full study: The study profiled T cell receptor beta repertoires in healthy donors and ankylosing spondylitis patients to find disease-linked TCR variants. The full study cohort comprised 25 ankylosing spondylitis patients and 85 to 120 healthy donors. Peripheral blood samples were taken, and synovial fluid was additionally collected from ankylosing spondylitis patients. Summary of the overall study and its limitations: The disease-linked clones were reported as significantly enriched in matched synovial fluid samples from ankylosing spondylitis patients. A TCR beta motif made up of several highly homologous amino acid variants appeared to be characteristic of blood from ankylosing spondylitis patients. The disease-linked clones had a CD8+ phenotype and were found at relatively low frequencies in peripheral blood. Some motif variants were previously reported in synovial fluid and blood of reactive arthritis patients, suggesting common disease-initiation mechanisms.

The clonotype originates from a male donor with ankylosing spondylitis or in good health (not recorded which). Source material: blood, either unsorted or a sorted T cell fraction (not recorded which). In this chain, TRBV20-1 is recombined with TRBJ2-7; the D gene lacks a confident call. The CDR3 protein sequence reads: CSARDSTSLHYEQYF. The DNA reads TGCAGTGCTAGAGATTCAACGAGCCTCCACTACGAGCAGTACTTC.